This T cell receptor beta chain was identified in a study of CD8 T cells in Susac syndrome. Study findings and constraints: The study acknowledged a relatively small number of individuals in its TCR sequencing and HLA analysis.

An input of about 0.45 to 1 ug of RNA was subjected to reverse transcription using random hexamers. Amplification of TCR beta CDR3 was carried out by immunoSEQ multiplex PCR, which covered 54 Vbeta and 13 Jbeta segments. TCRdb ran MiXCR on the immunoSEQ multiplex PCR reads and lists one entry per CDR3 protein. The sample has 150,000 to 250,000 distinct CDR3 sequences; roughly 96% are singletons. The multiple sclerosis control group comprised treatment-naive patients with stable or active relapsing-remitting disease. TEMRA cells were enriched by FACS, and CD4+ and CD8+ T cells were negatively isolated. Concerning this clonotype itself: The antigen remains unidentified.

With V trimmed by 4 bases and J by 3 bases, 19 bases remained unmatched. Germline V gives CDR1 SGHAT, CDR2 FQNNGV. The CDR3 covers 21 residues. The rearrangement joins TRBV11-2 to TRBJ2-7, with 15 bases identical to TRBD2. This TCR derives from a human donor with multiple sclerosis. The sequenced sample was CD4+ T cells from PBMCs. CDR3 residues: CASSSAMGLAGGPTLSYEQYF. Here the CDR3 DNA reads TGTGCCAGCAGCTCCGCGATGGGACTAGCGGGAGGTCCCACCCTTAGCTACGAGCAGTACTTC.